Each of the 11 T cell receptor beta chains below was sequenced from the same sample in a study of blood T cell repertoires in COVID-19. Assay: immunoSEQ multiplex PCR; the TCRdb copy retains only in-frame clones and omits some. The sample contains a few hundred thousand clones, roughly 87% of which appear only once. Sequences were obtained from PBMCs or T cells enriched from blood (not recorded which). The origin of the receptors is a woman aged 25-40 years who had recovered from COVID-19.

The rearrangement joins TRBV2 to TRBJ2-6; no definite D call. The germline V gene encodes CDR1 SNHLY and CDR2 FYNNEI. This CDR3 spans 15 amino acids. The ends were cut back, 6 bases at V and 3 bases at J, with 12 bases in the middle. CDR3 amino acids: CASRYGRFGANVLTF. The DNA of the CDR3 is TGTGCCAGCAGGTACGGCAGGTTTGGGGCCAACGTCCTGACTTTC.

The chain links TRBV7-3 to TRBJ2-2; D uncertain. The V end lost 2 bases, the J end lost 4 bases, and 8 bases lay between the germline ends. CDR3 length: 14 amino acids. Germline loops: CDR1 SGHTA, CDR2 FQGTGA. The CDR3 nucleotides read TGTGCCAGCAGCTTAGGCCGGAGCACCGGGGAGCTGTTTTTT. Translated: CASSLGRSTGELFF.

This clone occurred once. At one boundary the junction diverges from the germline segment, which might be a read error. The chain is built from TRBV7-7 and TRBJ1-2; D perhaps matches TRBD1 (6 bases). Germline loops: CDR1 SSHAT, CDR2 FNYEAQ (reference sequence). The CDR3 runs 17 residues. CDR3 bases: TGTGCTAGCAGCTACCTAGTGCATCGGGACATGACCTATGGCTACACCTTC. Its translation: CASSYLVHRDMTYGYTF.

This clone was counted between two and nine times. The rearrangement links TRBV10-3 to TRBJ1-2; 9 positions agree with TRBD1. Germline CDR1 and CDR2: ENHRY and SYGVKD. The CDR3 covers 16 residues. With V trimmed by 4 bases and J by 3 bases, 9 bases remained unmatched. CDR3 in amino acids: CAISGPGGQGDYGYTF. The CDR3 bases are TGTGCCATCAGTGGACCCGGGGGACAGGGCGACTATGGCTACACCTTC.

V gene TRBV9 combines with J gene TRBJ1-6; D is perhaps TRBD1 (5 bases). The V end was cut by 4 bases, the J end by 7 bases, with 18 bases between. The germline gives CDR1 SGDLS, CDR2 YYNGEE. The CDR3 loop spans 16 amino acids. The CDR3 region is CASSRAVGLRNSPLHF. The CDR3 nucleotides read TGTGCCAGCAGCAGGGCGGTGGGGCTGAGGAATTCACCCCTCCACTTT.

The chain recombines TRBV19 with TRBJ1-5; 7 bases are a match to TRBD1. Germline CDR1 and CDR2: LNHDA and SQIVND (reference sequence). The CDR3 spans 16 residues. The trim removed 4 bases at V and 0 bases at J, leaving 6 bases unmatched. In nucleotides, the CDR3 is TGTGCCAGTAGTACCGGGACAGCTAATAGCAATCAGCCCCAGCATTTT. It translates to CASSTGTANSNQPQHF. Full variable domain (remainder filled in from reference TRBV19 and TRBJ1-5): DGGITQSPKYLFRKEGQNVTLSCEQNLNHDAMYWYRQDPGQGLRLIYYSQIVNDFQKGDIAEGYSVSREKKESFPLTVTSAQKNPTAFYLCASSTGTANSNQPQHFGDGTRLSIL.

The chain links TRBV20-1 to TRBJ1-1, with D hard to call. CDR3 length: 13 amino acids. Germline lookup yields CDR1 DFQATT and CDR2 SNEGSKA (reference sequence). The V end was cut by 3 bases, the J end by 4 bases, with 12 bases between. The CDR3 reads CSASWRYSTEAFF. DNA for the CDR3: TGCAGTGCTAGTTGGAGGTACAGCACTGAAGCTTTCTTT.

The V call is TRBV7-9, the J call TRBJ2-3; 8 bases map to TRBD1. CDR1 and CDR2 from the germline V gene are SEHNR and FQNEAQ (reference sequence). The ends lost 5 bases at V and 0 bases at J; junction bases unmatched: 7. This CDR3 has 16 amino acids. The CDR3 DNA reads as TGTGCCAGCAGCCCCAGGACAGGGTGGAGCACAGATACGCAGTATTTT. Amino acids: CASSPRTGWSTDTQYF.

The chain employs TRBV25-1 and TRBJ2-3; 9 bases fit TRBD2. The J segment lost 5 bases and the V segment lost 3 bases, leaving 6 bases of the junction unmatched. The CDR3 contains 15 residues. Germline V gene data show CDR1 as MGHDK and CDR2 as SYGVNS. The CDR3 reads CASSEWTSARDTQYF. DNA of the CDR3: TGTGCCAGCAGTGAGTGGACTAGCGCTAGAGATACGCAGTATTTT.

This chain connects TRBV6-4 to TRBJ2-1; the match to TRBD1 covers 7 bases. Losses at the gene ends were 5 bases for V and 8 bases for J; bases not matched to a gene: 9. Germline V gene data show CDR1 as MRHNA and CDR2 as SNTAGT. The CDR3 extends over 14 amino acids. Written as DNA, the CDR3 is TGTGCCAGCAGTTTAAACGGACAGGCGGATGAGCAGTTCTTC. Translation: CASSLNGQADEQFF.

The chain couples TRBV20-1 to TRBJ1-1; D is ambiguous. Between the trimmed V and J ends, which lost 3 bases and 5 bases, there was a span of 16 bases. The length of the CDR3 is 14 residues. Germline lookup yields CDR1 DFQATT and CDR2 SNEGSKA (reference sequence). The CDR3 coding sequence is TGCAGTGCTAGTGTTCCGGGGAAGGGTACTGAAGCTTTCTTT. It yields the protein CSASVPGKGTEAFF.